Following are 14 T cell receptor beta chains from one sample sequenced in a study of T-cell reconstitution after alpha-beta-depleted transplantation in children. Molecular barcoding with unique molecular identifiers was used for the TCRbeta library. TCRdb used MiXCR to reprocess the PCR reads, holding one entry per CDR3 protein. The data show under 400,000 distinct CDR3 sequences, with roughly 21% seen just once and roughly 9.7% held by the top ten. This material consisted of PBMCs, mostly from graft donor cells, taken 180 days after TCRalphabeta/CD19-depleted stem cell transplant. The receptors originated from a male patient between 5 and 17 years old who had a stem cell transplant for acute lymphoblastic leukemia, so the T cells may come from the graft donor.

The table lists this clonotype with a few counts. V gene TRBV29-1 combines with J gene TRBJ2-5, with 7 bases that match TRBD2. This CDR3 contains 13 residues. V shed 3 bases and J 5 bases; nucleotides not matched to a gene: 6. CDR1 is SQVTM, CDR2 ANQGSEA, per germline. In DNA form, the CDR3 reads TGCAGCGTTGAGCGGGGGAACGGGGAGACCCAGTACTTC. Protein: CSVERGNGETQYF.

This rearrangement joins TRBV28 to TRBJ1-5; no clear D gene. The CDR3 is 17 residues long. The germline V gene has CDR1 MDHEN and CDR2 SYDVKM. V lost 1 base, J lost 0 bases, and 13 bases lay in between. The CDR3 loop reads CASSLLKTRYSNQPQHF. CDR3 bases: TGTGCCAGCAGTTTATTGAAAACTCGGTATAGCAATCAGCCCCAGCATTTT.

This clonotype has more than one count but fewer than ten. The rearrangement joins TRBV4-1 to TRBJ1-5; D possibly corresponds to TRBD1 (5 bases). This CDR3 is built from 17 residues. Germline CDR1 reads MGHRA; CDR2 reads YSYEKL. V was shortened by 0 bases and J by 3 bases, with 15 bases between the two germline ends. The CDR3: CASSQDVGARPNQPQHF. The DNA for the CDR3 is TGCGCCAGCAGCCAAGACGTAGGGGCACGACCCAATCAGCCCCAGCATTTT.

The genes are TRBV6-5 and TRBJ2-7, with 7 nucleotides matching TRBD2. Trimming at V came to 2 bases and at J to 5 bases, leaving 9 bases not matched to a gene. Germline V gives CDR1 MNHEY, CDR2 SVGAGI. This CDR3 spans 15 amino acids. The CDR3 sequence is CASSYAAREPNEQYF. DNA of the CDR3: TGTGCCAGCAGTTACGCGGCGCGGGAGCCAAACGAGCAGTACTTC.

The chain links TRBV6-5 to TRBJ2-2; weak D call: TRBD2 (6 bases). V was shortened by 0 bases and J by 9 bases, with 17 bases between the two germline ends. The CDR3 has 16 amino acids. Germline CDR1 and CDR2: MNHEY and SVGAGI. The CDR3 coding sequence is TGTGCCAGCAGTTACTCGTGGGAGGAGAGGATCAGGGAGCTGTTTTTT. Translated: CASSYSWEERIRELFF.

The chain links TRBV6-5 to TRBJ2-7, with TRBD2 matching over 7 bases. Germline CDR1 MNHEY, CDR2 SVGAGI. There are 17 residues in the CDR3. The ends lost 0 bases at V and 2 bases at J; junction bases unmatched: 10. CDR3 bases: TGTGCCAGCAGTTACTCGAGCGGGCGGGGGTTCCCCTACGAGCAGTACTTC. Residues: CASSYSSGRGFPYEQYF.

J is TRBJ2-4 and V is TRBV9, with D uncertain. Trimming removed 0 bases at V and 2 bases at J, with 9 bases between. The CDR3 consists of 15 residues. Germline V gene lookup returns CDR1 SGDLS and CDR2 YYNGEE. The CDR3: CASSVVGATKNIQYF. CDR3 in DNA: TGTGCCAGCAGCGTAGTCGGAGCTACCAAAAACATTCAGTACTTC.

The V call is TRBV20-1, the J call TRBJ1-2, with D possibly being TRBD1 (6 bases). The CDR3 is 16 amino acids. CDR1 and CDR2 (germline): DFQATT, SNEGSKA (reference sequence). Trimming removed 4 bases from V and 0 bases from J, with 18 bases in between. In DNA, the CDR3 is TGCAGTGCTATGCACGAGGACAGTGAGACTAACTATGGCTACACCTTC. Translating gives CSAMHEDSETNYGYTF.

This clonotype was recorded at least ten times. The rearrangement joins TRBV29-1 to TRBJ1-2; unclear D gene. CDR3 length equals 8 residues. Trimming left V 6 bases short and J 6 bases short, with 2 bases between. Germline CDR1 is SQVTM and CDR2 is ANQGSEA. The CDR3 loop is CSVNGYTF. The CDR3 DNA reads TGCAGCGTCAATGGCTACACCTTC.

This clonotype was found a few times. The J gene is TRBJ2-7, the V gene TRBV7-8; possible D gene TRBD1, 6 bases. Germline-derived CDR1 and CDR2 are SGHVS and FQNEAQ. Trimming took off 4 bases at V and 3 bases at J, with 10 bases between the two ends. This CDR3 is 13 amino acids long. The CDR3 DNA reads TGTGCCAGCAGCTCCGACAGGATCTACGAGCAGTACTTC. Protein: CASSSDRIYEQYF.

V is TRBV20-1 and J is TRBJ2-5; the D gene is possibly TRBD2 (5 bases). The CDR3 loop spans 17 amino acids. Germline V gene data show CDR1 as DFQATT and CDR2 as SNEGSKA (reference sequence). V was cut by 0 bases and J by 2 bases, with 19 bases left in between. CDR3 amino acids: CSARDLPTRPGQETQYF. CDR3 sequence (DNA): TGCAGTGCTAGAGATTTACCAACTAGACCGGGGCAAGAGACCCAGTACTTC.

The CDR3 bases are TGTGCCAGCACTCAGACAGGAACCGGGGAGCTGTTTTTT. It translates to CASTQTGTGELFF. The V and J genes are TRBV7-3 and TRBJ2-2, with D possibly TRBD1 on 6 matching bases. The CDR3 totals 13 residues. The germline V gene encodes CDR1 SGHTA and CDR2 FQGTGA. Trimming removed 7 bases at V and 5 bases at J, with 11 bases between.

The V call is TRBV5-1, the J call TRBJ2-7; 11 bases align to TRBD2. CDR1 SGHRS and CDR2 YFSETQ come from the germline V gene. V lost 4 bases and J lost 0; bases outside the gene matches: 12. The CDR3 has 18 amino acids. CDR3 nucleotide sequence: TGCGCCAGCAGCCATCCCCTTACTAGCGGGGGTAGCTCCTACGAGCAGTACTTC. Encoded protein: CASSHPLTSGGSSYEQYF. The entire variable domain, with the rest obtained from reference TRBV5-1 and TRBJ2-7, is as follows: KAGVTQTPRYLIKTRGQQVTLSCSPISGHRSVSWYQQTPGQGLQFLFEYFSETQRNKGNFPGRFSGRQFSNSRSEMNVSTLELGDSALYLCASSHPLTSGGSSYEQYFGPGTRLTVT.

The gene calls are TRBV2 and TRBJ2-2; D uncertain. The CDR3 has 14 residues. CDR1 is SNHLY and CDR2 is FYNNEI in the germline V gene. V was trimmed by 6 bases and J by 5 bases, leaving 13 bases between them. CDR3 sequence reads: CASRPPVGTGELFF. The DNA of the CDR3 is TGTGCCAGCAGACCCCCGGTCGGAACCGGGGAGCTGTTTTTT.